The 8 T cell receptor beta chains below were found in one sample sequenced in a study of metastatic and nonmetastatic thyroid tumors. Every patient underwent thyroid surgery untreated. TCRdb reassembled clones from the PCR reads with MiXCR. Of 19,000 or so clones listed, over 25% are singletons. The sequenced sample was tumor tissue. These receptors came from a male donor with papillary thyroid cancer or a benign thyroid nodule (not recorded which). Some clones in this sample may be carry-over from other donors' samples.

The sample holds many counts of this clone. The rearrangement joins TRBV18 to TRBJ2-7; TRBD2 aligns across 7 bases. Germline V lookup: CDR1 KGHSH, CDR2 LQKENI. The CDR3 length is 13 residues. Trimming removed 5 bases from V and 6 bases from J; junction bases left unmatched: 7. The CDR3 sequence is CASSGREAGEQYF. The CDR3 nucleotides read TGTGCCAGCTCAGGCCGGGAGGCCGGCGAGCAGTACTTC.

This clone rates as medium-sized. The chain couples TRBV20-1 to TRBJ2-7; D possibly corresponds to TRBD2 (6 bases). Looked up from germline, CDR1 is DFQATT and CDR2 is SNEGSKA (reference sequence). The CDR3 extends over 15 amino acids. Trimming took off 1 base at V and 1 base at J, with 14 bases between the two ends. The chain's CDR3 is CSARGMSGRSYEQYF. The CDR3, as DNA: TGCAGTGCTAGAGGTATGAGCGGGCGGTCCTACGAGCAGTACTTC.

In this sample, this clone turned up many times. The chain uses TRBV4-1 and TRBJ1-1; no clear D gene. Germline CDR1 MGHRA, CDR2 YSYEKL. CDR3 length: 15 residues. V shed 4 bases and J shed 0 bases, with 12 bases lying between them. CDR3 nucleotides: TGCGCCAGCAGCCCCAAGGGAGTCATGAACACTGAAGCTTTCTTT. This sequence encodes CASSPKGVMNTEAFF.

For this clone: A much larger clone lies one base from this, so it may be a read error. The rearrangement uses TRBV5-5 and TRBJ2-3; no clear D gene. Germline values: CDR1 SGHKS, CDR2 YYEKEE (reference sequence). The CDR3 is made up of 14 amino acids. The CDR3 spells CAISLEQLTDTQYF. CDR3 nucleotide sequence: TGTGCCATCAGCTTGGAGCAACTCACAGATACGCAGTATTTT.

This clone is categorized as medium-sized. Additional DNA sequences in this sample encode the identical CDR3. The CDR3 sequence: CSRGRLGYEQYF. In nucleotides, the CDR3 is TGCTCCCGGGGGCGACTAGGGTACGAGCAGTACTTC. The chain carries TRBV20-1 and TRBJ2-7; D is possibly TRBD1 or TRBD2 (6 bases each). From germline, CDR1 is DFQATT and CDR2 SNEGSKA (reference sequence). This CDR3 is 12 amino acids long.

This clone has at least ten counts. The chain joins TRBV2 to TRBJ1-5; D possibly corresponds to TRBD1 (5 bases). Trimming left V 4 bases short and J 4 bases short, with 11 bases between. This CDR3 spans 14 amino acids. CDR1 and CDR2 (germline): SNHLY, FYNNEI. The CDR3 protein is CASSVRGTNQPQHF. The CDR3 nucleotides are TGTGCCAGCAGTGTGCGGGGCACTAATCAGCCCCAGCATTTT.

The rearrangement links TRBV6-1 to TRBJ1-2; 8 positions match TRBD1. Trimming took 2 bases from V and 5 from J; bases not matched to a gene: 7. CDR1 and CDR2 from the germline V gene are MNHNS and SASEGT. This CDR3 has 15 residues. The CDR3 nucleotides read TGTGCCAGCAGTGAAACCGGGACAGGCGGTTATGGCTACACCTTC. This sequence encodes CASSETGTGGYGYTF.

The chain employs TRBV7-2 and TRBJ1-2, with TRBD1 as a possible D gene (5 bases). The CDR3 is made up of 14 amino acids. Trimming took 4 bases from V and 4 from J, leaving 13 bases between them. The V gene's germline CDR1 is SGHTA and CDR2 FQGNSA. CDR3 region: CASSYEGRAYGYTF. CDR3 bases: TGTGCCAGCAGCTATGAGGGGAGAGCCTATGGCTACACCTTC.